The rows below give T cell receptor beta chains drawn from one sample of a study of response to subunit inactivated influenza vaccine. TCRdb ran MiXCR on the RT-PCR reads and lists one entry per CDR3 protein. The table includes more than 400,000 distinct CDR3 sequences, about a tenth detected once. Sample: PBMCs from blood, taken 40 to 50 days after vaccination. The receptors originated from a man aged 50-60 years who received an inactivated influenza vaccine. The CDR3 runs from the conserved cysteine through the conserved F or W. The D gene is left open where the match is weak. Expanded clones are given a class, and other clones once, few, many or no size at all.

d_call	v_call	clone_size	j_call	cdr3_aa	cdr3_nt
.	TRBV7-8	.	TRBJ2-5	CASSLDSGTQETQYF	TGTGCCAGCAGCCTCGACTCGGGCACCCAAGAGACCCAGTACTTC
TRBD2	TRBV20-1	.	TRBJ2-1	CSAGGTSGGNEQFF	TGCAGTGCCGGGGGGACTAGCGGGGGGAATGAGCAGTTCTTC
TRBD2	TRBV5-1	many	TRBJ2-4	CASSSSGTSDIQYF	TGCGCCAGCAGCTCGTCCGGGACTAGCGACATTCAGTACTTC
TRBD2	TRBV7-3	few	TRBJ2-1	CASSPGTSGTYNEQFF	TGTGCCAGCAGCCCCGGAACTAGCGGGACATACAATGAGCAGTTCTTC
TRBD1	TRBV5-5	many	TRBJ1-1	CASSSTGRETEAFF	TGTGCCAGCAGCTCGACAGGGCGAGAGACTGAAGCTTTCTTT
.	TRBV12-3/TRBV12-4	few	TRBJ1-5	CASREGVAQPQHF	TGTGCCAGCAGGGAGGGGGTTGCTCAGCCCCAGCATTTT
TRBD1	TRBV6-1	.	TRBJ1-5	CASSEVTGADDPQHF	TGTGCCAGCAGTGAAGTTACAGGGGCAGACGACCCCCAGCATTTT
TRBD1	TRBV7-9	.	TRBJ2-2	CASSIDRVTGELFF	TGTGCCAGCAGCATTGACAGGGTCACCGGGGAGCTGTTTTTT
.	TRBV20-1	.	TRBJ2-2	CSATPGGTNTGELFF	TGCAGTGCTACCCCCGGCGGGACGAACACCGGGGAGCTGTTTTTT
.	TRBV27	many	TRBJ2-5	CASSLGNQETQYF	TGTGCCAGCAGTTTAGGGAATCAAGAGACCCAGTACTTC
.	TRBV24-1	many	TRBJ2-1	CATSPGWNEQFF	TGTGCCACCAGTCCGGGTTGGAATGAGCAGTTCTTC